A selection of T cell receptor beta chains follows, all from one sample in a study of T cells in Graves' hyperthyroidism and ophthalmopathy. TCRdb processed the multiplex PCR reads anew with MiXCR; each CDR3 protein has one entry. The sample yields 730,000 or so distinct CDR3 sequences, around 19% seen once. Sequencing was performed on blood. The receptors here all came from a woman in her 50s with Graves' hyperthyroidism that later progressed to Graves' ophthalmopathy. Both conserved end residues are part of each CDR3. Fields, in order: J gene, clone size, V gene, D gene, CDR3 length, CDR3 protein, CDR3 DNA. D genes are given only for firm matches. A clone size is listed for some rows: how often the clone was seen (once, few, many), or a class if it is expanded.

J gene: TRBJ1-5; clone size: many; V gene: TRBV18; D gene: TRBD1; CDR3 length: 16; CDR3 protein: CASSPRDRYSNQPQHF; CDR3 DNA: TGTGCCAGCTCACCACGGGACAGATATAGCAATCAGCCCCAGCATTTT
J gene: TRBJ2-1; clone size: many; V gene: TRBV11-3; D gene: TRBD2; CDR3 length: 16; CDR3 protein: CASSLKGTRYYNEQFF; CDR3 DNA: TGTGCCAGCAGCTTAAAAGGGACTAGGTATTACAATGAGCAGTTCTTC
J gene: TRBJ2-2; clone size: NA; V gene: TRBV6-1; D gene: NA; CDR3 length: 14; CDR3 protein: CASSDVPGDGELFF; CDR3 DNA: TGTGCCAGCAGTGATGTTCCGGGGGACGGGGAGCTGTTTTTT
J gene: TRBJ1-2; clone size: many; V gene: TRBV30; D gene: NA; CDR3 length: 13; CDR3 protein: CAWITGPNYGYTF; CDR3 DNA: TGTGCCTGGATAACGGGGCCTAACTATGGCTACACCTTC
J gene: TRBJ1-1; clone size: few; V gene: TRBV10-3; D gene: NA; CDR3 length: 14; CDR3 protein: CAISVGQTNTEAFF; CDR3 DNA: TGTGCCATCAGTGTTGGACAAACGAACACTGAAGCTTTCTTT
J gene: TRBJ1-1; clone size: many; V gene: TRBV5-1; D gene: NA; CDR3 length: 13; CDR3 protein: CASSGSLNTEAFF; CDR3 DNA: TGCGCCAGCAGCGGCAGTTTGAACACTGAAGCTTTCTTT
J gene: TRBJ1-6; clone size: NA; V gene: TRBV6-1; D gene: NA; CDR3 length: 15; CDR3 protein: CASRLDQGRSSPLHF; CDR3 DNA: TGTGCCAGCAGATTGGACCAGGGGCGCAGTTCACCCCTCCACTTT
J gene: TRBJ2-3; clone size: many; V gene: TRBV3-1; D gene: TRBD2; CDR3 length: 20; CDR3 protein: CASSHAAGAQKFGSTDTQYF; CDR3 DNA: TGTGCCAGCAGCCATGCAGCGGGGGCACAAAAGTTTGGTAGCACAGATACGCAGTATTTT
J gene: TRBJ2-5; clone size: few; V gene: TRBV4-1; D gene: NA; CDR3 length: 14; CDR3 protein: CASSQAQNRETQYF; CDR3 DNA: TGCGCCAGCAGCCAAGCCCAGAACCGGGAGACCCAGTACTTC
J gene: TRBJ2-2; clone size: few; V gene: TRBV7-9; D gene: NA; CDR3 length: 16; CDR3 protein: CASTAWAQPNTGELFF; CDR3 DNA: TGTGCCAGCACCGCATGGGCCCAACCCAACACCGGGGAGCTGTTTTTT
J gene: TRBJ2-2; clone size: many; V gene: TRBV2; D gene: NA; CDR3 length: 16; CDR3 protein: CASSDGVLSNTGELFF; CDR3 DNA: TGTGCCAGCAGTGATGGAGTATTGTCGAACACCGGGGAGCTGTTTTTT
J gene: TRBJ2-1; clone size: NA; V gene: TRBV10-1; D gene: TRBD2; CDR3 length: 16; CDR3 protein: CASSDTSGISYNEQFF; CDR3 DNA: TGCGCCAGCAGTGATACTAGCGGAATCTCCTACAATGAGCAGTTCTTC
J gene: TRBJ1-2; clone size: few; V gene: TRBV27; D gene: NA; CDR3 length: 13; CDR3 protein: CASSWRGGYGYTF; CDR3 DNA: TGTGCCAGCAGTTGGAGAGGGGGTTACGGCTACACCTTC
J gene: TRBJ2-3; clone size: many; V gene: TRBV12-3/TRBV12-4; D gene: TRBD2; CDR3 length: 15; CDR3 protein: CASSLGLASTDTQYF; CDR3 DNA: TGCGCCAGCAGCCTCGGACTAGCAAGCACAGATACGCAGTATTTT
J gene: TRBJ1-2; clone size: NA; V gene: TRBV6-1; D gene: NA; CDR3 length: 16; CDR3 protein: CASSEAMGQGIYGYTF; CDR3 DNA: TGTGCCAGCAGTGAAGCTATGGGGCAGGGTATCTATGGCTACACCTTC
J gene: TRBJ1-1; clone size: NA; V gene: TRBV28; D gene: NA; CDR3 length: 15; CDR3 protein: CASSFRGRGNTEAFF; CDR3 DNA: TGTGCCAGCAGTTTCAGGGGTCGGGGGAACACTGAAGCTTTCTTT
J gene: TRBJ1-1; clone size: few; V gene: TRBV19; D gene: NA; CDR3 length: 15; CDR3 protein: CASSIGPPPNTEAFF; CDR3 DNA: TGTGCCAGTAGTATAGGCCCTCCCCCGAACACTGAAGCTTTCTTT
J gene: TRBJ1-5; clone size: NA; V gene: TRBV3-1; D gene: NA; CDR3 length: 14; CDR3 protein: CASSQRQENQPQHF; CDR3 DNA: TGTGCCAGCAGCCAGAGACAGGAAAATCAGCCCCAGCATTTT
J gene: TRBJ1-5; clone size: many; V gene: TRBV6-1; D gene: NA; CDR3 length: 13; CDR3 protein: CASSYELNQPQHF; CDR3 DNA: TGTGCCAGCAGTTATGAATTAAATCAGCCCCAGCATTTT
J gene: TRBJ2-7; clone size: NA; V gene: TRBV10-3; D gene: TRBD1; CDR3 length: 16; CDR3 protein: CAISPRLRGQRNEQYF; CDR3 DNA: TGTGCCATCAGCCCCCGCCTGAGGGGGCAAAGAAACGAGCAGTACTTC
J gene: TRBJ1-5; clone size: many; V gene: TRBV7-8; D gene: TRBD1; CDR3 length: 15; CDR3 protein: CASSSIDREDQPQHF; CDR3 DNA: TGTGCCAGCAGCTCGATAGACAGGGAGGATCAGCCCCAGCATTTT
J gene: TRBJ2-2; clone size: few; V gene: TRBV7-9; D gene: NA; CDR3 length: 14; CDR3 protein: CASAPLLGAGELFF; CDR3 DNA: TGTGCCAGCGCCCCCCTCCTAGGGGCCGGGGAGCTGTTTTTT
J gene: TRBJ1-4; clone size: NA; V gene: TRBV20-1; D gene: TRBD1; CDR3 length: 14; CDR3 protein: CSADPGQGDEKLFF; CDR3 DNA: TGCAGTGCCGATCCGGGACAGGGGGACGAAAAACTGTTTTTT
J gene: TRBJ1-1; clone size: NA; V gene: TRBV10-1; D gene: NA; CDR3 length: 16; CDR3 protein: CASSPTTGQGNTEAFF; CDR3 DNA: TGCGCCAGCAGTCCTACCACAGGGCAGGGGAACACTGAAGCTTTCTTT
J gene: TRBJ1-1; clone size: NA; V gene: TRBV6-6; D gene: TRBD1; CDR3 length: 15; CDR3 protein: CASSFRQGVNTEAFF; CDR3 DNA: TGTGCCAGCAGTTTCCGACAGGGGGTGAACACTGAAGCTTTCTTT
J gene: TRBJ2-5; clone size: NA; V gene: TRBV6-1; D gene: NA; CDR3 length: 14; CDR3 protein: CASRMTAGQETQYF; CDR3 DNA: TGTGCCAGCAGGATGACCGCAGGCCAAGAGACCCAGTACTTC